The rows below give T cell receptor beta chains drawn from one sample of a study of T cell changes during pregnancy in multiple sclerosis. Measured with immunoSEQ multiplex PCR; TCRdb has only the in-frame clones, and not every one. The profile covers some 40,000 clones, with almost 95% appearing a single time and about 0.33% taken by the ten largest. The material sequenced was CD4+ T cells from peripheral blood mononuclear cells, taken after pregnancy. The receptor source for this set is a female donor with multiple sclerosis, enrolled in a pregnancy study. Each CDR3 is given with its conserved first and last residue. D genes are given only for firm matches.

CDR3aa	CDR3nt	v_gene	j_gene	d_gene
CASSIGWRGRSITDTQYF	TGTGCCAGTAGTATCGGGTGGCGGGGGCGATCTATCACAGATACGCAGTATTTT	TRBV19	TRBJ2-3	-
CASSLTGDWVEAFF	TGCGCCAGCAGCCTGACAGGGGATTGGGTTGAAGCTTTCTTT	TRBV5-1	TRBJ1-1	TRBD1
CASSGGTGARNF	TGTGCCAGCAGCGGCGGGACAGGGGCTCGTAACTTC	TRBV7-9	TRBJ2-5	TRBD1
CASREGQQTYNEQFF	TGTGCCAGTAGGGAGGGACAGCAAACCTACAATGAGCAGTTCTTC	TRBV19	TRBJ2-1	-
CASRESSGGLYNEQFF	TGTGCCAGCAGGGAGAGTAGCGGGGGGCTCTACAATGAGCAGTTCTTC	TRBV2	TRBJ2-1	TRBD2
CAISERAEGLARHEQFF	TGTGCCATCAGTGAGAGGGCGGAGGGACTAGCCCGACATGAGCAGTTCTTC	TRBV10-3	TRBJ2-1	TRBD2
CASSLSNSPTGELFF	TGCGCCAGCAGCTTGTCGAACAGTCCCACCGGGGAGCTGTTTTTT	TRBV5-1	TRBJ2-2	-
CASSRAGGSLVETQYF	TGTGCCAGCAGCCGGGCGGGGGGGTCTCTGGTGGAGACCCAGTACTTC	TRBV13	TRBJ2-5	TRBD2
CASSEVSRVGEQYF	TGTGCCAGCAGTGAGGTTAGCAGAGTCGGGGAGCAGTACTTC	TRBV2	TRBJ2-7	-
CASSFQVSYNSPLHF	TGTGCCAGCAGCTTTCAGGTTTCCTATAATTCACCCCTCCACTTT	TRBV7-2	TRBJ1-6	-
CASSLGDRNYGYTF	TGTGCCAGCAGCTTGGGGGACAGAAACTATGGCTACACCTTC	TRBV11-2	TRBJ1-2	TRBD1
CASSPGRGLNTGELFF	TGTGCCAGCAGCCCCGGCAGGGGGCTGAATACCGGGGAGCTGTTTTTT	TRBV9	TRBJ2-2	TRBD1
CASAPLAGAPGEQYF	TGTGCCAGCGCTCCTTTAGCGGGGGCGCCGGGCGAGCAGTACTTC	TRBV9	TRBJ2-7	TRBD2
CASRLGGSNQPQHF	TGTGCCAGTAGGTTGGGGGGTAGCAATCAGCCCCAGCATTTT	TRBV2	TRBJ1-5	-
CASSAYNEQYF	TGTGCCAGCAGCGCATACAATGAGCAGTACTTC	TRBV2	TRBJ2-7	-